This T cell receptor (beta chain) was found in a study of Ad26.COV2.S vaccination and SARS-CoV-2 variants. Study context: The trial was COV1001 and the donor's arm was Ad26.COV2.S. Doses of Ad26.COV2.S were injected into muscle once or twice, 56 days apart.

Treatment meaning: some 19 received Ad26.COV2.S at low or high dose, single or two shots; 5 received placebo; per-sample allocation not given. Sampling was performed 63 days after the first vaccine or placebo injection. Recruitment in Boston yielded a donor of adult age, 18-55 years. Data came from immunoSEQ multiplex PCR; TCRdb stores just in-frame clones and leaves some out. The sample comprises hundreds of thousands of clones, 65% to 90% of which are singletons, and around a tenth rests with the top ten. In its sample, this clone was seen once. Other DNA sequences of this sample code for an identical CDR3. The sample was peripheral blood, taken in a trial of Ad26.COV2.S vaccine versus placebo. This clonotype was sampled from a person aged 18-60 years who received the Ad26.COV2.S COVID-19 vaccine or a placebo.

This CDR3 is CASSPRTSGETQYF. CDR3 in DNA: TGCGCCAGCAGCCCTAGGACTAGTGGAGAGACCCAGTACTTC. The rearrangement uses TRBV5-1 and TRBJ2-5; 7 bases agree with TRBD2. The germline gives CDR1 SGHRS, CDR2 YFSETQ. This CDR3 contains 14 residues. J was trimmed by 4 bases and V by 4 bases; bases with no gene match: 7.